These T cell receptor beta chains were read from a single sample in a study of cytomegalovirus exposure and HLA in healthy donors. Sequencing used immunoSEQ multiplex PCR; TCRdb keeps in-frame clones, though not all of them. The sample lists around 190,000 clones, about 81% occurring once. The material sequenced was PBMCs. The receptor set was obtained from a woman aged 25-40 years in good health and CMV-seronegative. Both conserved end residues are part of each CDR3. Fields, in order: J gene, V gene, clone size, D gene, CDR3 DNA, CDR3 protein. A D gene is named only where the DNA matches it firmly. Clone size is stated in some rows and not others, as once, few, many or a class when expanded.

TRBJ1-5 TRBV18 . . TGTGCCAGCTCACCAGGGAGGGAGGGTCAGCCCCAGCATTTT CASSPGREGQPQHF
TRBJ2-7 TRBV18 once . TGTGCCAGCACCGAGTGGGGCCACGAGCAGTACTTC CASTEWGHEQYF
TRBJ2-7 TRBV15 few TRBD2 TGTGCCACTACAGCGGGAGGGTACGAGCAGTACTTC CATTAGGYEQYF
TRBJ2-5 TRBV6-5 . . TGTGCCAGCAGGTTGGGCGTCCAGGGAAAGACCCAGTACTTC CASRLGVQGKTQYF
TRBJ2-3 TRBV30 . TRBD2 TGTGCCTGGAGTGTAGGGCTAGCGGGAGGAATAGATACGCAGTATTTT CAWSVGLAGGIDTQYF
TRBJ1-6 TRBV6-4 few . TGTGCCAGCAGTGAACACAGGTACTCCTATAATTCACCCCTCCACTTT CASSEHRYSYNSPLHF
TRBJ1-4 TRBV6-5 . . TGTGCCAGCAGCGGGGGCCCGGGGGGACTGTTTTTT CASSGGPGGLFF
TRBJ2-5 TRBV28 . . TGTGCCAGCAGCCGCAGGGGCGGACAAGAGACCCAGTACTTC CASSRRGGQETQYF
TRBJ1-2 TRBV28 few TRBD1 TGTGCCAGCAGTTGGGACAGGGACTATGGCTACACCTTC CASSWDRDYGYTF
TRBJ1-1 TRBV2 . TRBD1 TGTGCCAGCAGGGGGACAGGGGGCACTGAAGCTTTCTTT CASRGTGGTEAFF
TRBJ1-2 TRBV30 . . TGTGCCTGGAGAGGGACACCAAACCTCTATGGCTACACCTTC CAWRGTPNLYGYTF
TRBJ1-1 TRBV29-1 . . TGCAGCTCGCGGGCGGAGGGGACGAGGGCTTTCTTT CSSRAEGTRAFF
TRBJ1-5 TRBV11-2 once TRBD1 TGTGCCAGCAGCCCACGACCGGGACAGAGCAATCAGCCCCAGCATTTT CASSPRPGQSNQPQHF
TRBJ2-7 TRBV30 . . TGTGCCTGGAGAACAGGGCTCACCTACGAGCAGTACTTC CAWRTGLTYEQYF
TRBJ2-7 TRBV5-4 . TRBD2 TGTGCCAGCAGTTACGGACTAGCGGGAGACTACGAGCAGTACTTC CASSYGLAGDYEQYF
TRBJ2-2 TRBV7-7 . . TGTGCCAGCAGCCCCCAGGGGTCGGGGGAGCTGTTTTTT CASSPQGSGELFF
TRBJ2-3 TRBV29-1 . TRBD1 TGCAGCGTTACAGGGGTCCCTAGCACAGATACGCAGTATTTT CSVTGVPSTDTQYF
TRBJ2-2 TRBV5-6 . . TGTGCCAGCAGCTTGCCGCAGGGTCCTGGGGAGCTGTTTTTT CASSLPQGPGELFF
TRBJ1-3 TRBV6-5 . . TGTGCCAGCAGCGGAAGAACAGGGTACGGAAACACCATATATTTT CASSGRTGYGNTIYF
TRBJ2-1 TRBV4-1 . . TGCGCCAGCAGCCAACTCAGGACAGCCCACAATGAGCAGTTCTTC CASSQLRTAHNEQFF
TRBJ2-1 TRBV9 once TRBD1 TGTGCCAGCAGCGCACGGGACAGGGCCAATGAGCAGTTCTTC CASSARDRANEQFF
TRBJ2-1 TRBV9 . TRBD2 TGTGCCAGCAGCGTAGAAGCGGGGGGATACAATGAGCAGTTCTTC CASSVEAGGYNEQFF
TRBJ2-1 TRBV7-9 . TRBD1 TGTGCCAGCAGCTCACAACCCGGGACAGGGGATTACAATGAGCAGTTCTTC CASSSQPGTGDYNEQFF
TRBJ2-3 TRBV7-3 few TRBD2 TGTGCCAGCAGCTTAAAAGCGGGGCACACAGATACGCAGTATTTT CASSLKAGHTDTQYF
TRBJ1-1 TRBV14 . . TGTGCCAGCAGCCAAAGGAATGCCGGGGGGCTCACTGAAGCTTTCTTT CASSQRNAGGLTEAFF
TRBJ1-1 TRBV9 . TRBD1 TGTGCCAGCGGGACAGACATGAACACTGAAGCTTTCTTT CASGTDMNTEAFF
TRBJ1-1 TRBV5-1 . TRBD1 TGCGCCAGCAGTAACAGGGGGAACACTGAAGCTTTCTTT CASSNRGNTEAFF
TRBJ2-7 TRBV4-1 . TRBD1 TGCGCCAGCAGACCACCGGGACAGGGGGCCTCCGAGCAGTACTTC CASRPPGQGASEQYF
TRBJ1-2 TRBV18 . . TGTGCCAGCTCACCACCTGAGGGGAGGATCTATGGCTACACCTTC CASSPPEGRIYGYTF
TRBJ1-1 TRBV19 . . TGTGCCAGTAATCTACAGGGTATGAACACTGAAGCTTTCTTT CASNLQGMNTEAFF
TRBJ2-2 TRBV7-9 . TRBD2 TGTGCCAGCAGCTTAGCCGGGAGGACTGCCGGGGAGCTGTTTTTT CASSLAGRTAGELFF
TRBJ1-2 TRBV4-1 few . TGCGCCAGCAGCCAAGGAGGACAGACTAACTATGGCTACACCTTC CASSQGGQTNYGYTF
TRBJ2-1 TRBV28 . TRBD1 TGTGCCAGCAGTTTGGGGGACAGAACAGGAGAGCAGTTCTTC CASSLGDRTGEQFF
TRBJ1-1 TRBV12-5 . . TGTGCTAGTGGTTTTTGGTCTGCTAGCCATTGGAGCACTGAAGCTTTCTTT CASGFWSASHWSTEAFF
TRBJ1-1 TRBV5-6 . TRBD1 TGTGCCAGCAGCCCTGGTGGACAGGGGGTTAGCACTGAAGCTTTCTTT CASSPGGQGVSTEAFF
TRBJ1-4 TRBV6-6 . . TGTGCCAGCAGACAGGGAAGGGAAAAACTGTTTTTT CASRQGREKLFF
TRBJ2-5 TRBV7-3 once TRBD2 TGTGCCAGCAGCCAAGGACTAGCGGGGGGGCAAGAGACCCAGTACTTC CASSQGLAGGQETQYF
TRBJ2-5 TRBV5-4 . TRBD1 TGTGCCACTTCGGTGGGGGACAGGGGTCCGTACTTC CATSVGDRGPYF
TRBJ2-7 TRBV5-1 . . TGCGCCATCTTTCTAGCGAGGTACGAGCAGTACTTC CAIFLARYEQYF
TRBJ1-2 TRBV6-5 few . TGTGCCAGCAGTCCCTCGGGGAGGGTAAACTATGGCTACACCTTC CASSPSGRVNYGYTF
TRBJ2-5 TRBV10-2 . TRBD2 TGCGCCAGCAGACTGGCGGGGGGGCGGGGCCAAGAGACCCAGTACTTC CASRLAGGRGQETQYF
TRBJ2-2 TRBV5-6 . . TGTGCCAGCAGCCTGATGAGGGAGGCCGGGGAGCTGTTTTTT CASSLMREAGELFF
TRBJ1-2 TRBV14 . TRBD1 TGTGCCAGCACCCGGGACAGGGGGCTTGGCTACACCTTC CASTRDRGLGYTF
TRBJ1-3 TRBV5-1 medium-sized . TGCGCCAGCAGCTTGGAACAACGGGTAGTTGGAAACACCATATATTTT CASSLEQRVVGNTIYF
TRBJ1-5 TRBV15 . . TGTGCCACCAGCTCCGGGAGCCGCAATCAGCCCCAGCATTTT CATSSGSRNQPQHF
TRBJ1-1 TRBV28 . . TGTGCCAGCACAACAGGGTTCACTGAAGCTTTCTTT CASTTGFTEAFF
TRBJ1-2 TRBV5-6 . TRBD1 TGTGCCAGCTTTTCCGGGACAGGCGCTCTGCACTATGGCTACACCTTC CASFSGTGALHYGYTF
TRBJ2-7 TRBV13 few . TGTGCCAGCAGCCGAACCGGGGGGCCGATCTACGAGCAGTACTTC CASSRTGGPIYEQYF
TRBJ2-7 TRBV25-1 few . TGTGCCAGCGTAGAGACTGCTTCCTACGAGCAGTACTTC CASVETASYEQYF
TRBJ2-1 TRBV7-2 . TRBD2 TGTGCCAGCAGCTTGGCTAGCGGTATGGGGAATGAGCAGTTCTTC CASSLASGMGNEQFF
TRBJ2-1 TRBV16 . . TGTGCCAGCAGCCGACTAGATTCCAATGAGCAGTTCTTC CASSRLDSNEQFF
TRBJ2-5 TRBV7-7 . . TGTGCCAGCAGCTTATCTACAGTCAGGGGTCGGCAAGAGACCCAGTACTTC CASSLSTVRGRQETQYF
TRBJ2-3 TRBV27 . . TGTGCCAGCAGTTATCGGATAGCGTCGAATACAGATACGCAGTATTTT CASSYRIASNTDTQYF
TRBJ1-5 TRBV6-5 . . TGTGCCAGCAGTTACTCGGTGGCACAGCCCCAGCATTTT CASSYSVAQPQHF
TRBJ1-5 TRBV7-9 . TRBD1 TGTGCCAGCAGCCGAGGGACAGGCCCTAGCAATCAGCCCCAGCATTTT CASSRGTGPSNQPQHF